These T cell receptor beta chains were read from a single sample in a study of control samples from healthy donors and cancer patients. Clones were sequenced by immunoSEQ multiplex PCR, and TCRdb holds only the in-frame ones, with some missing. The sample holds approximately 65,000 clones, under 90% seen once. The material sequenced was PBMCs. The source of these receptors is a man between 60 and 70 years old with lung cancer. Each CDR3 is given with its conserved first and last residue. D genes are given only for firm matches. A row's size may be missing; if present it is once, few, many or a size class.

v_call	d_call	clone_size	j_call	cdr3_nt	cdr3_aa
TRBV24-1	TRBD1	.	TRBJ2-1	TGTGCCACCAGTGCGCCGGGACAGGGGGCCGATAATGGGCAGTTCTTC	CATSAPGQGADNGQFF
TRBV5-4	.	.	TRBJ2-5	TGTGCCAGCAGCTTGTTCCAAGAGACCCAGTACTTC	CASSLFQETQYF
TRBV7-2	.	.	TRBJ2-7	TGTGCCAGCAGCCCGGTCCGGGACAACGCCTATCCCCAGTACTTC	CASSPVRDNAYPQYF
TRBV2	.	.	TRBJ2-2	TGTGCCAGCAGTGAACCCGACAGTTCGAACACCGGGGAGCTGTTTTTT	CASSEPDSSNTGELFF
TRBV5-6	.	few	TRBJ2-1	TGTGCCAGCAGCTTGGGGGGCGATTCCTACAATGAGCAGTTCTTC	CASSLGGDSYNEQFF
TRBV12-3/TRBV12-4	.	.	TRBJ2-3	TGTGCCAGCAGCTACCCCTCAGATACGCAGTATTTT	CASSYPSDTQYF
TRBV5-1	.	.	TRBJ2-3	TGCGCCAGCAGCCTCAAACAGGGTAGGACAGATACGCAGTATTTT	CASSLKQGRTDTQYF
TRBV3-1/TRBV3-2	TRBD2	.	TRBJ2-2	TGTGCCAGCAGCCAAGGTCCGGGGACTATCACCGGGGAGCTGTTTTTT	CASSQGPGTITGELFF
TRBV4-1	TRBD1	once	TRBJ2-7	TGCGCCAGCAGCCAGGGGACAGGGACATCCTACGAGCAGTACTTC	CASSQGTGTSYEQYF
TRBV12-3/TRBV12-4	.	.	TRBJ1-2	TGTGCCAGCAGTCCTCCCTGGGACTATGGCTACACCTTC	CASSPPWDYGYTF
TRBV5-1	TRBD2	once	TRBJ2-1	TGCGCCAGCAGCTTGGGCGGGGGGCAGGAAGAGCAGTTCTTC	CASSLGGGQEEQFF
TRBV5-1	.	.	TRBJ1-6	TGCGCCAGCAGCTTTTTGACGCACTCCTATAATTCACCCCTCCACTTT	CASSFLTHSYNSPLHF
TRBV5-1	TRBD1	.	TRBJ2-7	TGCGCCAGCCGTAAGTCCGGACAGGAGTCCTACGAGCAGTACTTC	CASRKSGQESYEQYF
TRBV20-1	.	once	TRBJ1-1	TGCAGTGCTAGTCTTCGGAACACTGAAGCTTTCTTT	CSASLRNTEAFF
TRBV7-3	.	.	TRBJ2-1	TGTGCCAGCAGCTTAACGTTGGCGGGGGCCGGGAATGAGCAGTTCTTC	CASSLTLAGAGNEQFF
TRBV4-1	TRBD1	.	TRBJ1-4	TGCGCCAGCAGCCAAGATATTCGACAGGGGGACGAAAAACTGTTTTTT	CASSQDIRQGDEKLFF
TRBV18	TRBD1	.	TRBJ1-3	TGTGCCAGCTCACCGGAGGGGGCGACACCGACCATATATTTT	CASSPEGATPTIYF
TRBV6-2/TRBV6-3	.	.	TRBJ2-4	TGTGCCAGCAGTCCGCGGCGAGACACCCAGTACTTC	CASSPRRDTQYF
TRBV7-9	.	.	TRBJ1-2	TGTGCCAGCAGCTTAGGAGGTAGCGATAGTGGCTACACCTTC	CASSLGGSDSGYTF
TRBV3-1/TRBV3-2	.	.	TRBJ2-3	TGTGCCAGCAGCCAATTAGTGAGAGATACGCAGTATTTT	CASSQLVRDTQYF
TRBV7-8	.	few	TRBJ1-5	TGTGCCAGCAGCCATCTCCTGGGCGCGGGCAATCAGCCCCAGCATTTT	CASSHLLGAGNQPQHF
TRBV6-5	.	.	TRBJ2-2	TGTGCCAGCAGTTTACGCGGGGCGAACACCGGGGAGCTGTTTTTT	CASSLRGANTGELFF
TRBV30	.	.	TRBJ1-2	TGTGCCTGGAGGAGGCTAGGGGCCAACTATGGCTACACCTTC	CAWRRLGANYGYTF
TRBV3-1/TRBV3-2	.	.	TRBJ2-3	TGTGCCAGCAGTTGGGGAGGAGGCGGAGATACGCAGTATTTT	CASSWGGGGDTQYF
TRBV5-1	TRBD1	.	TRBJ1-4	TGCGCCAGCAGCTTGGTCGGGACAGTAAGCGAAAAACTGTTTTTT	CASSLVGTVSEKLFF
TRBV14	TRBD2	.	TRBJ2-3	TGTGCCAGCAGCCAAGAGCGGGGGGCCGCAGATACGCAGTATTTT	CASSQERGAADTQYF
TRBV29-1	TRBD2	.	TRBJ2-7	TGCAGCGTTGAATTCGGGGGGGATATTACCTACGAGCAGTACTTC	CSVEFGGDITYEQYF
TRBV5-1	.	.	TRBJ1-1	TGCGCCAGCAGCTTGGACAGGGCGCTCCTCATGAACACTGAAGCTTTCTTT	CASSLDRALLMNTEAFF
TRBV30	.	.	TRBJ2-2	TGTGCCCTGTTGATTGGGACCGGGGAGCTGTTTTTT	CALLIGTGELFF
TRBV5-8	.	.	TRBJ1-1	TGTGCCAGCAGCAGAGGGTCACGGGGCACTGAAGCTTTCTTT	CASSRGSRGTEAFF
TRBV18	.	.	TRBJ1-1	TGTGCCAGCTCACCAGGGGCGGCGAACACTGAAGCTTTCTTT	CASSPGAANTEAFF
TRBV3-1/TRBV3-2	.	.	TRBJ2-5	TGTGCCAGCACTATTCTGGGGGTGCAAGAGACCCAGTACTTC	CASTILGVQETQYF
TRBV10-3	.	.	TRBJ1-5	TGTGCCATCAGTGAGGGCCAGCCTGAACCCCAGCATTTT	CAISEGQPEPQHF
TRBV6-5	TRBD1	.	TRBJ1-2	TGTGCCAGCAGTTACGGGACAGGCGCGAACTATGGCTACACCTTC	CASSYGTGANYGYTF
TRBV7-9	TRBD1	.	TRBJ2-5	TGTGCCAGCAGCTCCTGGACAGGGGAACAAGAGACCCAGTACTTC	CASSSWTGEQETQYF
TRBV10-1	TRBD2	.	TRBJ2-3	TGCGCCAGCGGCCCGGGACTAGGGGCAGATACGCAGTATTTT	CASGPGLGADTQYF
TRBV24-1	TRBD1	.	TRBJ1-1	TGTGCCACCTTTCCGGGACAGACAAACACTGAAGCTTTCTTT	CATFPGQTNTEAFF